The clone carrying this T cell receptor beta chain was seen only a few times. This entry is derived from a study of T-cell memory formation after mild COVID-19. TCRdb itself ran the 5' RACE reads through MiXCR, one entry per CDR3 protein. The table shows hundreds of thousands of distinct CDR3 sequences, with under 20% occurring only once. V dropped 0 bases and J dropped 8 bases, with 13 bases sitting between them. The CDR3 covers 14 residues. Per the germline V gene, CDR1 is MNHEY and CDR2 is SVGAGI. The sequencing input was PBMCs or a T cell subset sorted from them (not recorded which). This chain joins TRBV6-5 and TRBJ1-2; no reliable D call. This sequence was found in an adult woman who had mild COVID-19 (a few samples of this study predate the infection). Cell type and time point are not known. The CDR3 sequence: CASSYSRVLRGYTF. DNA of the CDR3: TGTGCCAGCAGTTACTCTCGGGTTCTAAGGGGCTACACCTTC.